The 10 T cell receptor beta chains below all came from one sample that was sequenced in a study of blood T cells in healthy people across ages. A second 7 to 11 cycle PCR used barcoded and J-beta primers. Using its own MiXCR run on the 5' RACE reads, TCRdb lists one record per CDR3 protein. This table has around 990,000 distinct CDR3 sequences, roughly two fifths appearing once. The sequenced sample was blood. The receptors come from a man in his late teens or twenties in good health.

This clonotype was found a few times. V gene TRBV2 combines with J gene TRBJ2-3, with D perhaps TRBD1 (6 bases). CDR1 SNHLY and CDR2 FYNNEI come from the germline V gene. This CDR3 is built from 14 residues. Trimming took off 2 bases at V and 1 base at J, with 7 bases between the two ends. The CDR3 bases are TGTGCCAGCAGTGAATGGGGGCGCACAGATACGCAGTATTTT. As protein: CASSEWGRTDTQYF.

This clonotype appeared many times. The genes are TRBV12-3 or TRBV12-4 and TRBJ2-5; D is uncertain. The CDR3 extends over 10 amino acids. The V end was cut by 6 bases, the J end by 4 bases, with 3 bases between. Here the CDR3 DNA reads TGTGCCAGCAGGGGAGAGACCCAGTACTTC. Translation: CASRGETQYF.

A few counts support this clonotype. The rearrangement joins TRBV29-1 to TRBJ2-1; a possible D gene is TRBD2 (5 bases). The end of the DNA fits TRBJ2-7 better, so the J call may be wrong. CDR3 length equals 13 residues. Per germline, CDR1 SQVTM and CDR2 ANQGSEA. CDR3 region: CSVAGSSYNEQYF. The CDR3 nucleotides are TGCAGCGTCGCGGGCAGCTCCTACAATGAGCAGTACTTC.

The chain joins TRBV12-3 or TRBV12-4 to TRBJ1-1; unclear D gene. The CDR3 length is 12 residues. Trimming removed 8 bases at V and 6 bases at J, with 13 bases between. The CDR3 loop is CASGYVSAEAFF. DNA of the CDR3: TGTGCCAGCGGCTATGTCAGCGCTGAAGCTTTCTTT.

V usage is TRBV27 and J usage is TRBJ2-3; either TRBD1 or TRBD2 may fit D (5 bases each). The V end was cut by 0 bases, the J end by 1 base, with 11 bases between. The CDR3 extends over 16 amino acids. Germline lookup yields CDR1 MNHEY and CDR2 SMNVEV (reference sequence). DNA for the CDR3: TGTGCCAGCAGTTTATCGAGTCTGGGGGGCACAGATACGCAGTATTTT. Translating gives CASSLSSLGGTDTQYF.

This rearrangement joins TRBV30 to TRBJ1-1; 10 bases match TRBD1. The CDR3 consists of 14 residues. V was pared by 1 base and J by 10 bases, with 9 bases of the junction left unmatched. Germline V lookup: CDR1 GTSNPN, CDR2 SVGIG (reference sequence). The CDR3 DNA is TGTGCCTGGAGTGGCGGGACAGGGGCAACATTAGCTTTCTTT. It is translated as CAWSGGTGATLAFF.

This clonotype was seen more than once but under ten times. V is TRBV12-3 or TRBV12-4 and J is TRBJ1-1, with D uncertain. Deletions cut 6 bases from V and 7 bases from J, with 15 bases between. This CDR3 region has 13 residues. CDR3 protein: CASSLRGRDEAFF. For the CDR3, the DNA is TGTGCCAGCAGCTTAAGAGGGAGGGATGAAGCTTTCTTT.

The gene calls are TRBV12-3 or TRBV12-4 and TRBJ2-5; a weak D match, TRBD2 (7 bases). This CDR3 spans 15 amino acids. V was cut by 6 bases and J by 0 bases, with 14 bases left in between. The CDR3 loop is CASSSGTQYQETQYF. CDR3 in DNA: TGTGCCAGCAGCAGCGGGACACAGTACCAAGAGACCCAGTACTTC.

This clonotype has only a few counts. This chain uses TRBV27 with TRBJ1-4, with 8 positions matching TRBD1. CDR3 length equals 15 residues. Trimming cost V 5 bases and J 6 bases; bases outside gene matches: 8. Looked up from germline, CDR1 is MNHEY and CDR2 is SMNVEV (reference sequence). In DNA, the CDR3 is TGTGCCAGCAGTCGCTACAGGGGGTTGGATGAAAAACTGTTTTTT. This sequence encodes CASSRYRGLDEKLFF.

Points on this clonotype: The junction departs from the called germline gene at one end, perhaps through a read error. The rearrangement joins TRBV29-1 to TRBJ2-1, with D possibly matching TRBD1 (6 bases). The CDR3 consists of 13 residues. Germline V lookup: CDR1 SQVTM, CDR2 ANQGSEA. CDR3 in amino acids: CSVPGTHYKEQFF. In nucleotides, the CDR3 is TGCAGCGTCCCCGGGACACACTACAAGGAGCAGTTCTTC.